This TCR beta chain originates from a study of blood T cell repertoires in COVID-19. In the study overall: Collection of acute and convalescent COVID-19 samples took place in the United States, Italy and Spain. T cells, B-cell-depleted T cells, or PBMCs provided the cDNA or gDNA that served as material.

This CDR3 is built from 12 residues. Germline CDR1 and CDR2: ENHRY and SYGVKD. V was cut by 7 bases and J by 0 bases, with 6 bases left in between. Under the authors' procedure: Reference gene primer amplification gave nucleated cell count estimates. The method was immunoSEQ multiplex PCR; TCRdb's version includes in-frame clones alone and lacks a portion of them. That table furnishes V, J and clone size, whereas the DNA furnished D and trimming. The sample lists about 410,000 clones, 86% occurring once. The V gene is TRBV10-3, the J gene TRBJ2-5; D might be TRBD1 (5 bases). This TCR came from a woman aged 25 to 45 with active or convalescent COVID-19. The specimen was peripheral blood. The CDR3 reads CAIKGDQETQYF. CDR3 nucleotide sequence: TGTGCCATCAAAGGGGACCAAGAGACCCAGTACTTC.